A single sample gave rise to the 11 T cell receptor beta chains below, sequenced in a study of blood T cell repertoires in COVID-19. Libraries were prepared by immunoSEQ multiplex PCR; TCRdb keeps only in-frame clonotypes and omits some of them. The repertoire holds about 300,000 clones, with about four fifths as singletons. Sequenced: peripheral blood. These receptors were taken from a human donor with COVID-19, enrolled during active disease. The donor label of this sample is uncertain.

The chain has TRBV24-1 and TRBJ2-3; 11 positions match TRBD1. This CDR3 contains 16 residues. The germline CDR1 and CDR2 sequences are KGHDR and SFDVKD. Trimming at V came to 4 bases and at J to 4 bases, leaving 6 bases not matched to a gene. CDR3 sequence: CATSDWTGGRADTQYF. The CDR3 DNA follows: TGTGCCACCAGTGACTGGACAGGGGGCCGGGCAGATACGCAGTATTTT.

The CDR3 here is CATNRDRTPHSNQPQHF. In DNA form, the CDR3 reads TGTGCCACCAACCGGGACAGGACTCCTCATAGCAATCAGCCCCAGCATTTT. The chain links TRBV19 to TRBJ1-5; 8 bases match TRBD1. CDR1 is LNHDA, CDR2 SQIVND, per germline (reference sequence). The ends lost 10 bases at V and 0 bases at J; junction bases unmatched: 14. The CDR3 contains 17 residues.

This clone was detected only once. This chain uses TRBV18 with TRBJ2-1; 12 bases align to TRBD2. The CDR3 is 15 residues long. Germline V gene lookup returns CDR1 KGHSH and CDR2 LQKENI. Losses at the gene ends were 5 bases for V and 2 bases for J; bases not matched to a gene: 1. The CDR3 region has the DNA TGTGCCAGCTCAACTAGCGGGGGGCCCTACAATGAGCAGTTCTTC. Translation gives CASSTSGGPYNEQFF.

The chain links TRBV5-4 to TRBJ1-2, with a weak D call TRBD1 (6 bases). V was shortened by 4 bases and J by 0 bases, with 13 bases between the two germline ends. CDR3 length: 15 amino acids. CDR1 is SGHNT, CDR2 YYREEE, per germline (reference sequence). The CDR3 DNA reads TGTGCCAGCAGCCCGTCTGGACAGTCTAACTATGGCTACACCTTC. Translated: CASSPSGQSNYGYTF.

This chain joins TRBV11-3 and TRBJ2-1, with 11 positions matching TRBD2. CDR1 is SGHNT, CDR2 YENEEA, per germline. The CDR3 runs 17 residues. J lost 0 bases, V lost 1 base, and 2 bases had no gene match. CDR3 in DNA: TGTGCCAGCAGCTTAGGTAGCGGGAGGGCCTCCTACAATGAGCAGTTCTTC. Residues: CASSLGSGRASYNEQFF.

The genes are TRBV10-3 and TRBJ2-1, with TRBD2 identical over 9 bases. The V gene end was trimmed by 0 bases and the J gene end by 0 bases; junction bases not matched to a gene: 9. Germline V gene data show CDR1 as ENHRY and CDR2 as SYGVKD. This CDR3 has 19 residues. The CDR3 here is CAISESGLAGPGSYNEQFF. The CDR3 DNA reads TGTGCCATCAGTGAGTCGGGTCTAGCGGGACCCGGCTCCTACAATGAGCAGTTCTTC.

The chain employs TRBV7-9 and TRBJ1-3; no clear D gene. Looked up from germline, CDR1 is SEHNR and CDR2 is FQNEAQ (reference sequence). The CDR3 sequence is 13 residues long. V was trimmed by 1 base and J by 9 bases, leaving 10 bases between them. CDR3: CASSLEGGGTIYF. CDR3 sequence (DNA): TGTGCCAGCAGCTTAGAAGGCGGCGGCACCATATATTTT.

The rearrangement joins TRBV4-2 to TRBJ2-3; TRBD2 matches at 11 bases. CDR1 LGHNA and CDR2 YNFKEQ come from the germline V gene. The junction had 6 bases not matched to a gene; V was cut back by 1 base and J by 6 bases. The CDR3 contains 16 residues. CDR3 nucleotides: TGTGCCAGCAGCCAAGGAGTAGCGGGAGGGGAGGATACGCAGTATTTT. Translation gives CASSQGVAGGEDTQYF.

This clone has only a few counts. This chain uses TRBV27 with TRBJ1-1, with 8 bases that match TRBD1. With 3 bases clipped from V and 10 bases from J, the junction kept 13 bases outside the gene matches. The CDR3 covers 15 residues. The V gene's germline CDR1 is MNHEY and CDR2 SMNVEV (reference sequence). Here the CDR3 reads CASSLSPGQAGGAFF. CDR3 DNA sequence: TGTGCCAGCAGTTTGTCTCCGGGACAGGCTGGTGGAGCTTTCTTT.

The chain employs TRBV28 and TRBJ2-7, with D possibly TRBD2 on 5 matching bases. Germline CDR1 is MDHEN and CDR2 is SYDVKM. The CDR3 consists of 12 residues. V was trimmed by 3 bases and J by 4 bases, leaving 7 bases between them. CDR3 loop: CASSLAGYEQYF. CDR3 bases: TGTGCCAGCAGTTTGGCGGGTTACGAGCAGTACTTC.

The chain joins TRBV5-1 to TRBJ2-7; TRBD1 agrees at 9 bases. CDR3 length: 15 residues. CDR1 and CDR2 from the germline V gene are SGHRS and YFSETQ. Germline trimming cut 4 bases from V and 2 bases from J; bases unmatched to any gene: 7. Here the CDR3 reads CASSGLTGGTYEQYF. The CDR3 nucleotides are TGCGCCAGCAGCGGGCTGACAGGGGGAACCTACGAGCAGTACTTC.